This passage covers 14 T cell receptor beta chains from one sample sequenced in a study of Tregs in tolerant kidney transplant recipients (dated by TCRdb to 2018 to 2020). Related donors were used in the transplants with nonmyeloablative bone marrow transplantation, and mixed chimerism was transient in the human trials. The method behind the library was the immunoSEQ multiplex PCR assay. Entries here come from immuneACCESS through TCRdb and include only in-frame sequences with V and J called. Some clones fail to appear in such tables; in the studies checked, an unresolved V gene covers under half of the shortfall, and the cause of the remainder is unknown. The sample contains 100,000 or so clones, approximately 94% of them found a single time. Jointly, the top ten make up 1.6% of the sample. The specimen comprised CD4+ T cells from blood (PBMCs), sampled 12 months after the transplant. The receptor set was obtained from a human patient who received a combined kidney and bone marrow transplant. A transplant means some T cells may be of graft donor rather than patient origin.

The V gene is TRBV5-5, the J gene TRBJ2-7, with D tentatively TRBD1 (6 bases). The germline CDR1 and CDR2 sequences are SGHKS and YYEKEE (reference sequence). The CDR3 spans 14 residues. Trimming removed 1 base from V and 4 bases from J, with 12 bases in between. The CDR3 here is CASSLIDRTYEQYF. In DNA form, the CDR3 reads TGTGCCAGCAGCTTGATTGACAGGACTTACGAGCAGTACTTC.

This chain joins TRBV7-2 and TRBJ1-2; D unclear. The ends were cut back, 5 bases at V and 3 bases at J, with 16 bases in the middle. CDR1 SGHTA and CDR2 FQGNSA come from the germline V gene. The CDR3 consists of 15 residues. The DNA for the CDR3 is TGTGCCAGCAGCCCACCCCTACCGGGTTACTATGGCTACACCTTC. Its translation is CASSPPLPGYYGYTF.

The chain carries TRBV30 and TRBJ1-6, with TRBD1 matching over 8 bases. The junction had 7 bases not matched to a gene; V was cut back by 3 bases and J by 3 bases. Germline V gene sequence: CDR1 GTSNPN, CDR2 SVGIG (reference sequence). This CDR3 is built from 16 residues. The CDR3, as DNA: TGTGCCTGGAGAGTAAGCGGACAGGGCTATAATTCACCCCTCCACTTT. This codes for CAWRVSGQGYNSPLHF.

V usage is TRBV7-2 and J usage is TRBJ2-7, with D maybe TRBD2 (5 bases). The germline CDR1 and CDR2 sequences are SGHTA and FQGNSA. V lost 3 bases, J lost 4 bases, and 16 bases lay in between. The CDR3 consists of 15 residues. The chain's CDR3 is CASSLSASLTYEQYF. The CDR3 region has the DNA TGTGCCAGCAGCTTGAGTGCTAGCTTGACGTACGAGCAGTACTTC.

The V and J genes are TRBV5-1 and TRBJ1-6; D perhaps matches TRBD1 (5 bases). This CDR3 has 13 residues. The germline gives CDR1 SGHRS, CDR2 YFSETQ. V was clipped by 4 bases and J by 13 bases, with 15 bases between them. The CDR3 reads CASSASRDSPLHF. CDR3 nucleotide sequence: TGCGCCAGCAGCGCGTCCAGGGACTCCCCCCTCCACTTT.

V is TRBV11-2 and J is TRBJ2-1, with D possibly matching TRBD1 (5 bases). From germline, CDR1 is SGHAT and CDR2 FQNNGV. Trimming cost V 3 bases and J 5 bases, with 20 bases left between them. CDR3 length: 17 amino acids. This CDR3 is CASSFLLDLPGNNEQFF. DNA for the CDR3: TGTGCCAGCAGCTTCCTTCTCGATCTGCCAGGGAACAATGAGCAGTTCTTC.

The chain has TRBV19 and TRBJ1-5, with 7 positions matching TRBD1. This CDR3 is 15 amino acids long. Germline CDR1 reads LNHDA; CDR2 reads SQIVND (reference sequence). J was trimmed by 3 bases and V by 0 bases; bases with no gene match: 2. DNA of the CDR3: TGTGCCAGTAGTATAGACAGGGGGATCAATCAGCCCCAGCATTTT. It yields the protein CASSIDRGINQPQHF.

Here the CDR3 reads CASSYQRQATYNEQFF. The CDR3 DNA reads TGTGCCAGCAGTTACCAGAGACAGGCCACCTACAATGAGCAGTTCTTC. This chain links TRBV6-6 with TRBJ2-1; the D gene is possibly TRBD1 (6 bases). Germline CDR1 MNHNY, CDR2 SVGAGI (reference sequence). V shed 2 bases and J shed 2 bases, with 13 bases lying between them. The CDR3 is 16 amino acids.

Here the CDR3 reads CASSPLGQGRDTGELFF. In DNA, the CDR3 is TGCGCCAGCAGCCCATTGGGACAGGGGCGGGACACCGGGGAGCTGTTTTTT. The V and J genes are TRBV4-3 and TRBJ2-2; 10 positions match TRBD1. This CDR3 has 17 residues. Per the germline V gene, CDR1 is LGHNA and CDR2 is YSLEER. Trimming cost V 4 bases and J 3 bases; bases outside gene matches: 8.

The CDR3 loop reads CASSQDLGDRAYEQYF. In nucleotides, the CDR3 is TGCGCCAGCAGCCAAGATCTCGGGGACAGGGCATACGAGCAGTACTTC. This chain uses TRBV4-3 with TRBJ2-7; the match to TRBD1 covers 9 bases. The CDR3 has 16 residues. Germline values: CDR1 LGHNA, CDR2 YSLEER. V gave up 0 bases and J gave up 4 bases; unmatched junction bases: 7.

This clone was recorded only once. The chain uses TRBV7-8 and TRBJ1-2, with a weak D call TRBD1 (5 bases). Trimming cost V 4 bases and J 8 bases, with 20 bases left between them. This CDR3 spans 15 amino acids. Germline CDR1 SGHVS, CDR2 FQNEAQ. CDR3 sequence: CASSSGLQAPWGYTF. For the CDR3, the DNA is TGTGCCAGCAGCTCCGGACTACAGGCCCCTTGGGGCTACACCTTC.

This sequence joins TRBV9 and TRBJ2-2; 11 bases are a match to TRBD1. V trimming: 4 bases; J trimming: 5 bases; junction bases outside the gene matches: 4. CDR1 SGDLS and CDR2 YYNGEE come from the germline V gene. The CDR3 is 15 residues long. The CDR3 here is CASSPGTGGTGELFF. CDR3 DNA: TGTGCCAGCAGCCCCGGGACAGGGGGAACCGGGGAGCTGTTTTTT.

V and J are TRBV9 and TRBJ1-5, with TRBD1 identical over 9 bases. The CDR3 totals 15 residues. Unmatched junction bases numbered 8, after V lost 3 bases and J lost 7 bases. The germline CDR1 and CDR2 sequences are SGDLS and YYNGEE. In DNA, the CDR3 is TGTGCCAGCAGCGGCGGGACAGGGACGTCCCAGCCCCAGCATTTT. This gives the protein CASSGGTGTSQPQHF.

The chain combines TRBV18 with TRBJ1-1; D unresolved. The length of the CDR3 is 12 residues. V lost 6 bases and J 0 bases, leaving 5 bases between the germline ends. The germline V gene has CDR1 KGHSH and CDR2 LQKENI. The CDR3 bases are TGTGCCAGCTCCCAGTTGAACACTGAAGCTTTCTTT. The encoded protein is CASSQLNTEAFF. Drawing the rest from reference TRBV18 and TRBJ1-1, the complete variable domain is NAGVMQNPRHLVRRRGQEARLRCSPMKGHSHVYWYRQLPEEGLKFMVYLQKENIIDESGMPKERFSAEFPKEGPSILRIQQVVRGDSAAYFCASSQLNTEAFFGQGTRLTVV.